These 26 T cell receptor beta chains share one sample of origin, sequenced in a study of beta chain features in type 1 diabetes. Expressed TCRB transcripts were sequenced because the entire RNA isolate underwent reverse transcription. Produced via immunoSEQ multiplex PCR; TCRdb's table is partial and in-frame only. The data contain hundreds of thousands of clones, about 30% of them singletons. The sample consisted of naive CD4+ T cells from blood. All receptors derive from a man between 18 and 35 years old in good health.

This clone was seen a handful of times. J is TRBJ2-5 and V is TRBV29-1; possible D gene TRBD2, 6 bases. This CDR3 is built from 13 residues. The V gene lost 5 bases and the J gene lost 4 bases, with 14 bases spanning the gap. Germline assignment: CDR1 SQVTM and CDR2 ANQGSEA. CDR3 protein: CSVLGSAGETQYF. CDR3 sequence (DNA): TGCAGCGTTCTTGGGTCAGCGGGAGAGACCCAGTACTTC.

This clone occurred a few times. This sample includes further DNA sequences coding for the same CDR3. The CDR3 region is CASSRDTYNEQFF. The CDR3, as DNA: TGTGCCAGCTCCCGAGACACCTACAATGAGCAGTTCTTC. This chain links TRBV7-9 with TRBJ2-1, with D hard to call. The CDR3 runs 13 residues. Germline V gives CDR1 SEHNR, CDR2 FQNEAQ (reference sequence). The V end was cut by 8 bases, the J end by 2 bases, with 10 bases between.

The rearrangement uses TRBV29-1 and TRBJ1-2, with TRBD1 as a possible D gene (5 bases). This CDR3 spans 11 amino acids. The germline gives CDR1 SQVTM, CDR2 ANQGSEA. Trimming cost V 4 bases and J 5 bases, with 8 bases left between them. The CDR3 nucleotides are TGCAGCGTTGGAGGGGAGTATGGCTACACCTTC. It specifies CSVGGEYGYTF.

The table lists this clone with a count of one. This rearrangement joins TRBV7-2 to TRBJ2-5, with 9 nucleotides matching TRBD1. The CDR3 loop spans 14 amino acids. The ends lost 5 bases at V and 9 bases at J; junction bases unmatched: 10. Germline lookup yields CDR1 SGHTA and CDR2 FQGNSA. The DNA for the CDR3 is TGTGCCAGCAGCGAGGGACCCGGACAGGGGTCCCAGTACTTC. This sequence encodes CASSEGPGQGSQYF. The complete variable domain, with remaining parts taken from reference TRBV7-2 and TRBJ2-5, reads GAGVSQSPSNKVTEKGKDVELRCDPISGHTALYWYRQSLGQGLEFLIYFQGNSAPDKSGLPSDRFSAERTGGSVSTLTIQRTQQEDSAVYLCASSEGPGQGSQYFGPGTRLLVL.

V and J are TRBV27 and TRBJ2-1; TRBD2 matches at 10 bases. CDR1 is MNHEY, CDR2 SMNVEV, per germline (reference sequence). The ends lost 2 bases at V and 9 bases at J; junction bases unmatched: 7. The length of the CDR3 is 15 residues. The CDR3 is CASSLASGSYGEQFF. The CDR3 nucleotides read TGTGCCAGCAGTTTAGCTAGCGGGAGTTATGGTGAGCAGTTCTTC.

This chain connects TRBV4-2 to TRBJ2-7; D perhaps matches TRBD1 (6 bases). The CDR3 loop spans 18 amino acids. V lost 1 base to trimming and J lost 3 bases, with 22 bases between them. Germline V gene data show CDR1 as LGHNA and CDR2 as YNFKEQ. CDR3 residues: CASSQATGYRLLGYEQYF. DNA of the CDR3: TGTGCCAGCAGCCAAGCAACAGGGTATAGGCTCCTGGGCTACGAGCAGTACTTC.

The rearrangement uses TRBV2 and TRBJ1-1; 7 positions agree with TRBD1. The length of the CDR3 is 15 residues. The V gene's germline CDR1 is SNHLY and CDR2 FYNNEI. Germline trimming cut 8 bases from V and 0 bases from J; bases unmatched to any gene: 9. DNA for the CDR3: TGTGCCAGCCGTAGACAGGGCGTAGTGAACACTGAAGCTTTCTTT. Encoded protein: CASRRQGVVNTEAFF. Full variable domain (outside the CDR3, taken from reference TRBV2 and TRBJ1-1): EPEVTQTPSHQVTQMGQEVILRCVPISNHLYFYWYRQILGQKVEFLVSFYNNEISEKSEIFDDQFSVERPDGSNFTLKIRSTKLEDSAMYFCASRRQGVVNTEAFFGQGTRLTVV.

This CDR3 is CASSLESGRQYEQYF. The CDR3 nucleotides read TGTGCCAGCAGCTTAGAATCAGGTCGACAATACGAGCAGTACTTC. The chain joins TRBV7-2 to TRBJ2-7; D ambiguous. Germline lookup yields CDR1 SGHTA and CDR2 FQGNSA. V was shortened by 1 base and J by 4 bases, with 14 bases between the two germline ends. The CDR3 is 15 residues long.

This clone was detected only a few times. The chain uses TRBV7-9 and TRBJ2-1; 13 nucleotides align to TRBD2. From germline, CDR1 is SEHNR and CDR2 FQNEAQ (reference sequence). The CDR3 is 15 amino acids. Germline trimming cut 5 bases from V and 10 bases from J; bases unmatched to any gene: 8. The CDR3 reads CASSRVLAGGHEQFF. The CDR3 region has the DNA TGTGCCAGCAGCCGCGTACTAGCGGGAGGGCACGAGCAGTTCTTC.

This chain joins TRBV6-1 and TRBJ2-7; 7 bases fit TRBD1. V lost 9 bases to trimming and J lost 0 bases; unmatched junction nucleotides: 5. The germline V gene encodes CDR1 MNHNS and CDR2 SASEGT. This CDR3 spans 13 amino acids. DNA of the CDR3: TGTGCCAGTATCCGGGACAGCTCCTACGAGCAGTACTTC. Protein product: CASIRDSSYEQYF.

Written as DNA, the CDR3 is TGTGCCAGCTCACCAAATCAAGAGACCCAGTACTTC. It is translated as CASSPNQETQYF. This chain connects TRBV18 to TRBJ2-5; no definite D call. The CDR3 loop spans 12 amino acids. Trimming pared 2 bases from V and 2 bases from J, leaving 3 bases between. Germline CDR1 and CDR2: KGHSH and LQKENI.

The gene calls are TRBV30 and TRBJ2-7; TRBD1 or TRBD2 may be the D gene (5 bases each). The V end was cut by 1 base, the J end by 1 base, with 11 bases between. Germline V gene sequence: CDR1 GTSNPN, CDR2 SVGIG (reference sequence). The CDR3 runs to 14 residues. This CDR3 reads CAWSDGDPSYEQYF. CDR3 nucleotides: TGTGCCTGGAGTGACGGGGACCCATCCTACGAGCAGTACTTC.

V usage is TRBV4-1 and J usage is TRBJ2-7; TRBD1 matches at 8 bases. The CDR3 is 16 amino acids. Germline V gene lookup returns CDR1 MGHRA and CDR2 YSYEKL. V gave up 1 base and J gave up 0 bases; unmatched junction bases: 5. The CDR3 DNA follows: TGCGCCAGCAGCCAAGGCGGACAGGGACGCTCCTACGAGCAGTACTTC. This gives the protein CASSQGGQGRSYEQYF.

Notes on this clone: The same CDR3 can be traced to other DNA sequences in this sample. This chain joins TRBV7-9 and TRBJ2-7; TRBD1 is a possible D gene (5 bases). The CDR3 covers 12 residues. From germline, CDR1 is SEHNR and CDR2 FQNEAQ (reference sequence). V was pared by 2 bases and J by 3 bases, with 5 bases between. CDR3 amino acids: CASSLQGYEQYF. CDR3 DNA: TGTGCCAGCAGCTTACAGGGCTACGAGCAGTACTTC.

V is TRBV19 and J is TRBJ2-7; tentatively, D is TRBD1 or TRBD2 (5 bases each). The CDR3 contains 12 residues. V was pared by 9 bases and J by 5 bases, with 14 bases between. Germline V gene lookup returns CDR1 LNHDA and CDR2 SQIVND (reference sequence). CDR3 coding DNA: TGTGCCAGCCGGGACCTTGACCACGAGCAGTACTTC. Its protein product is CASRDLDHEQYF.

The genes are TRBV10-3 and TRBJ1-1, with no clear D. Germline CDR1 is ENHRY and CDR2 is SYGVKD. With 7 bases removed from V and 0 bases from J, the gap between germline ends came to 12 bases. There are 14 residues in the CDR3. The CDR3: CAITQAGLNTEAFF. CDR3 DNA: TGTGCCATCACCCAGGCAGGATTGAACACTGAAGCTTTCTTT.

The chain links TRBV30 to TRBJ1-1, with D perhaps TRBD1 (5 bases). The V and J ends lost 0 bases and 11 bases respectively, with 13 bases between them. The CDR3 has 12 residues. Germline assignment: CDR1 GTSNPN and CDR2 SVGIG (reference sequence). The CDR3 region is CAWSVTADMAFF. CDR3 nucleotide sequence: TGTGCCTGGAGTGTAACAGCGGACATGGCTTTCTTT.

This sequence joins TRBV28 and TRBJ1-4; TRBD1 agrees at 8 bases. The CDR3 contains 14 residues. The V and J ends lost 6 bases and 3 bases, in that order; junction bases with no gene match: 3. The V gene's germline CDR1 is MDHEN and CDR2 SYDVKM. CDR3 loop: CASRKDRANEKLFF. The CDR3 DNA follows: TGTGCCAGCAGGAAGGACAGGGCTAATGAAAAACTGTTTTTT.

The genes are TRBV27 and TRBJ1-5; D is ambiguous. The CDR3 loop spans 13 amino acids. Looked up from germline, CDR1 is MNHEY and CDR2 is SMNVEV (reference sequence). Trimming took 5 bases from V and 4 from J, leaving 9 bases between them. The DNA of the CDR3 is TGTGCCAGCAGTCCGAGACGGAATCAGCCCCAGCATTTT. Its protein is CASSPRRNQPQHF.

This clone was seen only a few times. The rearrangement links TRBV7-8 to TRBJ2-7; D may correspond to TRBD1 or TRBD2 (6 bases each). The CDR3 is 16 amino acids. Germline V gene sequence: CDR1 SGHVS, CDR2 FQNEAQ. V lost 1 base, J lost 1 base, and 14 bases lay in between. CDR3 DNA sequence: TGTGCCAGCAGCTTAGGCCCTCCGGGGGCATCCTACGAGCAGTACTTC. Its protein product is CASSLGPPGASYEQYF.

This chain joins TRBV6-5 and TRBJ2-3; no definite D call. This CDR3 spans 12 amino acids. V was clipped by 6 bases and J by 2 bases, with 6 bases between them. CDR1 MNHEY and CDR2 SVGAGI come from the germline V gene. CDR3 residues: CASRDATDTQYF. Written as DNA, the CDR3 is TGTGCCAGCAGGGACGCCACAGATACGCAGTATTTT.

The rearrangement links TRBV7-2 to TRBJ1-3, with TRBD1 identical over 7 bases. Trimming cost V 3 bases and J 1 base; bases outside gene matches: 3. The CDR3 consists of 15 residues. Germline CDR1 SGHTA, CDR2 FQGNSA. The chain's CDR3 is CASSLATGSGNTIYF. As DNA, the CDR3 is TGTGCCAGCAGCTTGGCGACAGGGTCTGGAAACACCATATATTTT.

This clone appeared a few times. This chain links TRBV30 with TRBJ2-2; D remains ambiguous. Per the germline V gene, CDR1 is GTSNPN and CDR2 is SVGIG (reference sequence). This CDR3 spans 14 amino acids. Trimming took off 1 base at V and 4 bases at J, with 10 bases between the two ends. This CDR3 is CAWSGRRATGELFF. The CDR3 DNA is TGTGCCTGGAGTGGACGCAGAGCCACCGGGGAGCTGTTTTTT.

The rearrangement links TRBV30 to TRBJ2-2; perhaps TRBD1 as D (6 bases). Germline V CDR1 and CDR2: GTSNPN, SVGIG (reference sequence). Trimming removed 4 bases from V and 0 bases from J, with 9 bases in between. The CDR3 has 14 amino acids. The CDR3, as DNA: TGTGCCTGGAAAACAGGGCCGAACACCGGGGAGCTGTTTTTT. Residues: CAWKTGPNTGELFF.

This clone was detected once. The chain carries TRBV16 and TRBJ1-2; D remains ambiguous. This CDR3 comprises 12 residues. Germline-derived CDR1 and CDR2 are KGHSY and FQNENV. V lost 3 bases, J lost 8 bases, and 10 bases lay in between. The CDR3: CASSQGHWGYTF. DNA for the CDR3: TGTGCCAGCAGCCAGGGTCATTGGGGCTACACCTTC.

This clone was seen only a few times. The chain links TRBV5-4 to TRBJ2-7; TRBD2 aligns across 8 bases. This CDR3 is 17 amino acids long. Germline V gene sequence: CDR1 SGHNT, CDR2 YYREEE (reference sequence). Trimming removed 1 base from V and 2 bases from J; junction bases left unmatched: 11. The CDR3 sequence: CASSLSLAGLPTYEQYF. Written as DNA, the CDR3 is TGTGCCAGCAGCTTGTCCCTAGCGGGCCTACCTACCTACGAGCAGTACTTC.